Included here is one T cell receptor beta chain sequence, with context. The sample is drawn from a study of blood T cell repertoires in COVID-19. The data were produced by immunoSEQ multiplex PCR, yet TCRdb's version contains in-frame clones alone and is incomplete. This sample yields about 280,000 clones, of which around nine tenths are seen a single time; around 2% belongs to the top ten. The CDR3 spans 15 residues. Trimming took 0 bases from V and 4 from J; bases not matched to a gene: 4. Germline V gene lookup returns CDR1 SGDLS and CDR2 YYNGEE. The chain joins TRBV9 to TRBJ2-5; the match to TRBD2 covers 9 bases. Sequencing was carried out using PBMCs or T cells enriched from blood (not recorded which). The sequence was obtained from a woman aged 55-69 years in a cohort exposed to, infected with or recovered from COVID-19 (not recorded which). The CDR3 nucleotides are TGTGCCAGCAGCGTAGGGACTAGCGTTCGAGAGACCCAGTACTTC. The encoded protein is CASSVGTSVRETQYF. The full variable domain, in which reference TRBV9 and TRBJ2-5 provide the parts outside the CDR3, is DSGVTQTPKHLITATGQRVTLRCSPRSGDLSVYWYQQSLDQGLQFLIQYYNGEERAKGNILERFSAQQFPDLHSELNLSSLELGDSALYFCASSVGTSVRETQYFGPGTRLLVL.